This entry describes one TCR beta chain. The antigen remains undetermined. This record belongs to a study of cytomegalovirus exposure and HLA in healthy donors. Overall study results and limits: Three chains tied to CMV proved CMV antigen-specific in vitro. The study designated roughly 150 TCR beta chains cytomegalovirus-associated.

The germline V gene has CDR1 MNHEY and CDR2 SVGAGI. V was shortened by 6 bases and J by 5 bases, with 17 bases between the two germline ends. The CDR3 has 14 residues. It was with 60 Vbeta and 13 Jbeta primers that the PCR ran. Sequencing used immunoSEQ multiplex PCR; TCRdb keeps in-frame clones, though not all of them. The data hold about 190,000 clones, with roughly four fifths observed a single time. The chain joins TRBV6-5 to TRBJ2-7, with D possibly TRBD2 on 6 matching bases. The TCR sequence derives from a woman aged 25-40 years in good health and CMV-seropositive. The sample comprised PBMCs. CDR3: CASRLLALAHEQYF. In DNA form, the CDR3 reads TGTGCCAGCAGGCTTTTGGCACTAGCCCACGAGCAGTACTTC.